One sample yielded the 12 T cell receptor beta chains listed below, sequenced in a study of T cell clonality in common variable immunodeficiency. General study points: In common variable immunodeficiency, TCR beta chains reportedly carried fewer deletions and N-nucleotide insertions.

The repertoire was sequenced with immunoSEQ multiplex PCR; TCRdb's copy has only in-frame clones and lacks some. This sample comprises more than 25,000 clones, none seen once only. The antigens for these receptors are not known. The specimen was peripheral blood mononuclear cells. All receptors derive from a human donor with common variable immunodeficiency.

This clone was picked up a small number of times. The sequenced fragment ends 3 residues before the CDR3 boundary, so the rest is inferred from the germline J gene. V usage is TRBV30 and J usage is TRBJ2-7; 7 nucleotides line up with TRBD2. The CDR3 is made up of 15 amino acids. CDR1 and CDR2 from the germline V gene are GTSNPN and SVGIG (reference sequence). J was trimmed by 2 bases and V by 0 bases; bases with no gene match: 7. CDR3 bases read: TGTGCCTGGAGTGTAGCGGGGCCTGCGCCCTACGAG. It is translated as CAWSVAGPAPYE. The CDR3 in its entirety is CAWSVAGPAPYEQYF. Variable domain in full (rest from reference TRBV30 and TRBJ2-7): SQTIHQWPATLVQPVGSPLSLECTVEGTSNPNLYWYRQAAGRGLQLLFYSVGIGQISSEVPQNLSASRPQDRQFILSSKKLLLSDSGFYLCAWSVAGPAPYEQYFGPGTRLTVT.

Regarding this clone: The missing CDR3 end, 3 residues past where the read stops, is filled in from the germline J gene. This chain links TRBV23-1 with TRBJ2-7, with 7 positions matching TRBD1. TRBV23-1 falls under the ORF class, with uncertain function. Unmatched junction bases numbered 14, after V lost 6 bases and J lost 3 bases. The CDR3 length is 16 residues. This CDR3 is CASSEYPGQRRYEQYF. The sequenced part of the CDR3 DNA is TGCGCCAGCAGCGAATACCCGGGACAGCGCCGCTACGAG.

In the case of this clone: The CDR3 end lies 3 residues beyond the end of the read and is filled in from the germline J gene. The J gene is TRBJ2-1, the V gene TRBV5-1; 9 bases match TRBD2. The CDR3 is made up of 16 amino acids. V trimming: 0 bases; J trimming: 6 bases; junction bases outside the gene matches: 7. CDR1 SGHRS and CDR2 YFSETQ come from the germline V gene. The covered CDR3 bases are TGCGCCAGCAGCTTGGTGGGACTAGCAGCCGGCAATGAG. The encoded protein is CASSLVGLAAGNE. In full, the CDR3 is CASSLVGLAAGNEQFF.

CDR3 bases read: TGCAGTGCCAATCATTTAGCGGGGACCTACGAG. Protein sequence: CSANHLAGTYE. The full CDR3 protein reads CSANHLAGTYEQYF. The rearrangement joins TRBV20-1 to TRBJ2-7; 8 positions match TRBD2. The read terminates 3 residues before the CDR3 end, so the remaining end is supplied by the germline J gene. The germline CDR1 and CDR2 sequences are DFQATT and SNEGSKA (reference sequence). This CDR3 comprises 14 residues. With 6 bases clipped from V and 2 bases from J, the junction kept 9 bases outside the gene matches.

This clone occurred many times. The sequenced fragment ends 3 residues before the CDR3 boundary, so the rest is inferred from the germline J gene. This chain joins TRBV5-1 and TRBJ2-4; tentatively, D is TRBD1 or TRBD2 (6 bases each). This CDR3 region has 15 residues. Germline loops: CDR1 SGHRS, CDR2 YFSETQ. Between the trimmed V and J ends, which lost 4 bases and 3 bases, there was a span of 14 bases. The CDR3 loop is CASSGGGYDKNIQYF. The sequenced part of the CDR3 DNA is TGCGCCAGCAGCGGAGGGGGTTATGACAAAAACATT.

With regard to this clone: From the germline J gene comes the end of the CDR3, since the read stops 3 residues before it. The genes are TRBV30 and TRBJ2-1; D is possibly TRBD1 (5 bases). The CDR3 length is 12 residues. With 2 bases removed from V and 9 bases from J, the gap between germline ends came to 11 bases. The germline gives CDR1 GTSNPN, CDR2 SVGIG (reference sequence). Here the CDR3 reads CAWSLGLGEQFF. Incomplete CDR3 DNA: TGTGCCTGGAGTCTGGGGCTCGGTGAG.

This clone is medium-sized (0.01 to 0.1%) in the sample. The CDR3 loop reads CASSPGLAGVGLTQYF. The part of the CDR3 DNA that was read is TGTGCCAGCAGCCCAGGACTAGCGGGAGTGGGATTGACC. The V call is TRBV7-3, the J call TRBJ2-5, with TRBD2 matching 13 bases. The read halts 3 residues ahead of the CDR3 end, with the missing end drawn from the germline J gene. Trimming at V came to 5 bases and at J to 7 bases, leaving 10 bases not matched to a gene. In germline, CDR1 is SGHTA, CDR2 FQGTGA. This CDR3 has 16 amino acids.

This clone has only a few counts. This CDR3 reads CASQKGATSGYNEQFF. The sequenced part of the CDR3 DNA is TGTGCCAGCCAAAAAGGGGCAACTAGCGGCTACAATGAG. V usage is TRBV19 and J usage is TRBJ2-1; TRBD2 matches 8 bases. The CDR3 is cut off 3 residues early in the read; its end comes from the germline J gene. The CDR3 totals 16 residues. V shed 9 bases and J 3 bases; nucleotides not matched to a gene: 13. Germline V CDR1 and CDR2: LNHDA, SQIVND (reference sequence). Full variable domain (missing parts from reference TRBV19 and TRBJ2-1): DGGITQSPKYLFRKEGQNVTLSCEQNLNHDAMYWYRQDPGQGLRLIYYSQIVNDFQKGDIAEGYSVSREKKESFPLTVTSAQKNPTAFYLCASQKGATSGYNEQFFGPGTRLTVL.

Comment on this clone: The CDR3 end falls 3 residues outside the read, so it is completed with the germline J gene. The chain carries TRBV20-1 and TRBJ2-7, with 10 bases that match TRBD2. Germline lookup yields CDR1 DFQATT and CDR2 SNEGSKA (reference sequence). The CDR3 loop spans 14 amino acids. The ends lost 6 bases at V and 3 bases at J; junction bases unmatched: 8. The sequenced CDR3 bases are TGCAGTGCCAGCGGACTAGCGGAAGGCTACGAG. It is translated as CSASGLAEGYE. The whole CDR3 sequence reads CSASGLAEGYEQYF.

The sample holds many counts of this clone. The CDR3 is cut off 3 residues early in the read; its end comes from the germline J gene. J is TRBJ2-5 and V is TRBV9; 8 bases are shared with TRBD1. The CDR3 totals 16 residues. Germline CDR1 reads SGDLS; CDR2 reads YYNGEE. J lost 4 bases, V lost 0 bases, and 8 bases had no gene match. CDR3 DNA (partial): TGTGCCAGCAGCGTAGGTTCAGGGGGCTTGCGAGAGACC. Protein product: CASSVGSGGLRET. From start to end, the CDR3 is CASSVGSGGLRETQYF.

Of note for this clone: The CDR3 extends 3 residues past the end of the read, so its final part is completed from the germline J gene. The genes are TRBV7-3 and TRBJ2-3; 8 positions agree with TRBD1. The germline gives CDR1 SGHTA, CDR2 FQGTGA. This CDR3 is 16 amino acids long. V lost 5 bases, J lost 2 bases, and 9 bases stayed unmatched. The sequenced part of the CDR3 DNA is TGTGCCAGCAGCCCTGGGACAGGATCACACACAGATACG. It specifies CASSPGTGSHTDT. The CDR3 in full is CASSPGTGSHTDTQYF.

In this sample, this clone turned up a few times. The sequenced fragment ends 3 residues before the CDR3 boundary, so the rest is inferred from the germline J gene. This rearrangement joins TRBV19 to TRBJ1-2; D gene ambiguous. Germline V gene data show CDR1 as LNHDA and CDR2 as SQIVND (reference sequence). This CDR3 has 15 amino acids. Trimming removed 3 bases at V and 3 bases at J, with 14 bases between. The CDR3 is CASSIGSYSHYGYTF. CDR3 bases read: TGTGCCAGTAGTATTGGATCGTACAGCCACTATGGC. Complete variable domain (other parts from reference TRBV19 and TRBJ1-2): DGGITQSPKYLFRKEGQNVTLSCEQNLNHDAMYWYRQDPGQGLRLIYYSQIVNDFQKGDIAEGYSVSREKKESFPLTVTSAQKNPTAFYLCASSIGSYSHYGYTFGSGTRLTVV.